A selection of T cell receptor beta chains follows, all from one sample in a study of technical replicates of blood from several donors. Method: immunoSEQ multiplex PCR; TCRdb's copy keeps in-frame clones and lacks some. This table holds around 100,000 clones, 95% found once. Sequencing input: T cells isolated from PBMCs. The receptors derive from a human donor in good health. The CDR3 runs from the conserved cysteine through the conserved F or W. The D gene is left open where the match is weak.

d_call,v_call,j_call,cdr3_aa,cdr3_nt
-,TRBV2,TRBJ2-3,CASCGRWSTDTQYF,TGTGCCAGCTGTGGGAGATGGAGCACAGATACGCAGTATTTT
-,TRBV27,TRBJ1-5,CASCPAGRNQPQHF,TGTGCCAGCTGCCCAGCGGGGAGGAATCAGCCCCAGCATTTT
-,TRBV4-1,TRBJ2-2,CASSPRLSGELFF,TGCGCCAGCAGCCCGCGGTTGTCCGGGGAGCTGTTTTTT
-,TRBV27,TRBJ2-1,CASSFLPGLYNEQFF,TGTGCCAGCAGTTTCCTTCCGGGACTTTACAATGAGCAGTTCTTC
TRBD1,TRBV5-1,TRBJ1-6,CASSLETGGSPLHF,TGCGCCAGCAGCTTAGAAACAGGGGGTTCACCCCTCCACTTT
-,TRBV5-1,TRBJ2-1,CASSLDGGSYNEQFF,TGCGCCAGCAGCTTGGATGGCGGGTCCTACAATGAGCAGTTCTTC
TRBD1,TRBV28,TRBJ1-4,CASSQSRDRGTNEKLFF,TGTGCCAGCAGTCAGTCCCGGGACAGGGGAACTAATGAAAAACTGTTTTTT
TRBD2,TRBV2,TRBJ2-1,CASGTDRTGTSGFNEQFF,TGTGCCAGCGGTACAGACCGGACCGGGACTAGCGGGTTCAATGAGCAGTTCTTC
-,TRBV5-6,TRBJ1-3,CASSLDRGNTIYF,TGTGCCAGCAGCTTGGACAGAGGAAACACCATATATTTT
-,TRBV30,TRBJ2-7,CAGGTLSYEQYF,TGTGCCGGTGGGACACTCTCCTACGAGCAGTACTTC
TRBD1,TRBV29-1,TRBJ2-6,CSATGPSGANVLTF,TGCAGCGCGACAGGGCCATCTGGGGCCAACGTCCTGACTTTC
TRBD1,TRBV10-3,TRBJ1-3,CAISEGNRGSGNTIYF,TGTGCCATCAGTGAGGGCAACAGGGGTTCTGGAAACACCATATATTTT
-,TRBV7-2,TRBJ2-1,CASMRDLGEQFF,TGTGCCAGCATGAGGGACTTGGGGGAGCAGTTCTTC
-,TRBV6-5,TRBJ2-7,CASSYSRDSYEQYF,TGTGCCAGCAGTTACTCGAGGGATTCCTACGAGCAGTACTTC
TRBD1,TRBV7-8,TRBJ2-7,CASSDSTGELDEQYF,TGTGCCAGCAGCGACTCGACAGGGGAACTCGACGAGCAGTACTTC